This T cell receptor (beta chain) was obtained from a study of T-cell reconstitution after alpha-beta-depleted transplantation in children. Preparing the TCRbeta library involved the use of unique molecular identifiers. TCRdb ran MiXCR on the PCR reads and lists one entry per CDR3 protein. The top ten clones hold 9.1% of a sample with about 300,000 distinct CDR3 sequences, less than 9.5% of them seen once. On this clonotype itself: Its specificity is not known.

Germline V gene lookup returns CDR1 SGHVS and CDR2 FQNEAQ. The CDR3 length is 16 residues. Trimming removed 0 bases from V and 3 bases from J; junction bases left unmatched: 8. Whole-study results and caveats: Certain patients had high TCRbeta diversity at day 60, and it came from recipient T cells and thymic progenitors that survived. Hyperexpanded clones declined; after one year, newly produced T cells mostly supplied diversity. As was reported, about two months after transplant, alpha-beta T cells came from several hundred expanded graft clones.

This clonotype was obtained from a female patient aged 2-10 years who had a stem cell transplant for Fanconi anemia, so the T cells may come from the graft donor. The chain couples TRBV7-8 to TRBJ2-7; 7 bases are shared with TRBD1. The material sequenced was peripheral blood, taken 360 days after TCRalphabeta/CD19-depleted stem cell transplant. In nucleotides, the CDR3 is TGTGCCAGCAGCTTAGCGCGGATGGGACAGTTCTACGAGCAGTACTTC. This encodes CASSLARMGQFYEQYF.